The 14 T cell receptor beta chains in this list originate from one sample, sequenced in a study of blood T cells in healthy people across ages. Combining a sample-barcoded 5' primer with a J-beta primer mix, a second PCR ran for roughly 7 to 12 cycles. TCRdb re-derived calls from the 5' RACE reads in MiXCR, one entry per CDR3 protein. The table includes 890,000 or so distinct CDR3 sequences, around two thirds detected once. The sample was blood. The receptors derive from a man aged 25 to 40 in good health.

V and J are TRBV6-4 and TRBJ2-3; a weak D match, TRBD2 (5 bases). This CDR3 has 14 amino acids. Trimming removed 4 bases at V and 1 base at J, with 9 bases between. Per germline, CDR1 MRHNA and CDR2 SNTAGT. DNA for the CDR3: TGTGCCAGCAGTGTACTGGGAGGCACAGATACGCAGTATTTT. It is translated as CASSVLGGTDTQYF.

Remarks on this clonotype: A junction boundary mismatches the germline segment, possibly from a read error. V gene TRBV13 combines with J gene TRBJ2-3; possibly TRBD2 for D (5 bases). From germline, CDR1 is PRHDT and CDR2 FYEKMQ (reference sequence). The CDR3 has 11 residues. The CDR3 DNA sequence: TGTGCCAGCACTCTGGGAGATGCGCAGTATTTT. Protein product: CASTLGDAQYF.

The CDR3 spells CASSQEYGDRPYTGELFF. CDR3 DNA sequence: TGTGCCAGCAGCCAAGAGTACGGGGACAGGCCTTACACCGGGGAGCTGTTTTTT. The rearrangement links TRBV3-1 to TRBJ2-2, with 8 bases that match TRBD1. The CDR3 consists of 18 residues. From germline, CDR1 is LGHDT and CDR2 YNNKEL (reference sequence). Germline trimming cut 0 bases from V and 3 bases from J; bases unmatched to any gene: 9.

This rearrangement joins TRBV7-9 to TRBJ2-2; a possible D gene is TRBD1 (6 bases). V was cut by 11 bases and J by 3 bases, with 16 bases left in between. CDR1 SEHNR and CDR2 FQNEAQ come from the germline V gene (reference sequence). The CDR3 is 14 residues long. Written as DNA, the CDR3 is TGTGCCCCTATACCGGACAGCTACACCGGGGAGCTGTTTTTT. This sequence encodes CAPIPDSYTGELFF.

The CDR3 DNA follows: TGTGCCAGCAGGGGGGTCCCTCGGTTGAAACAAGAGACCCAGTACTTC. Protein product: CASRGVPRLKQETQYF. The chain recombines TRBV2 with TRBJ2-5; D assignment may be TRBD1 or TRBD2 (5 bases each). There are 16 residues in the CDR3. The V end was cut by 6 bases, the J end by 2 bases, with 19 bases between. Germline V lookup: CDR1 SNHLY, CDR2 FYNNEI.

In its sample, this clonotype was seen a few times. The chain links TRBV10-2 to TRBJ2-1; D call uncertain. CDR3 length equals 12 residues. Trimming took 4 bases from V and 10 from J, leaving 11 bases between them. CDR1 and CDR2 (germline): WSHSY, SAAADI. The CDR3: CASSVDLGEQFF. CDR3 bases: TGCGCCAGCAGTGTGGACCTAGGAGAGCAGTTCTTC.

This clonotype was recorded a few times. The gene calls are TRBV6-2 or TRBV6-3 and TRBJ2-5, with unresolved D. The germline V and J ends were trimmed by 8 bases and 3 bases, with 19 bases remaining between them. In germline, CDR1 is MNHEY, CDR2 SVGEGT. This CDR3 comprises 15 residues. The DNA of the CDR3 is TGTGCCAGCTTGTTGGGATCGTTGGCGGAAGAGACCCAGTACTTC. Translation: CASLLGSLAEETQYF.

The gene calls are TRBV20-1 and TRBJ1-5; D uncertain. This CDR3 has 16 residues. Germline values: CDR1 DFQATT, CDR2 SNEGSKA (reference sequence). The V and J ends lost 0 bases and 4 bases respectively, with 16 bases between them. This CDR3 reads CSARDRMAVGNQPQHF. CDR3 nucleotide sequence: TGCAGTGCTAGAGATCGGATGGCCGTGGGAAATCAGCCCCAGCATTTT.

V and J are TRBV2 and TRBJ1-1; TRBD1 matches 7 bases. Germline trimming cut 6 bases from V and 11 bases from J; bases unmatched to any gene: 6. The CDR3 has 11 residues. Germline values: CDR1 SNHLY, CDR2 FYNNEI. The CDR3 DNA follows: TGTGCCAGCAGCGTGGACAGGAGGGCTTTCTTT. It encodes CASSVDRRAFF.

The DNA for the CDR3 is TGTGCCAGCAGCTCTTCCTTAGGACAGGGCATGGCCCTCCACTTT. Translating it yields CASSSSLGQGMALHF. The V call is TRBV13, the J call TRBJ1-6, with TRBD1 identical over 8 bases. V shed 4 bases and J 14 bases; nucleotides not matched to a gene: 13. CDR3 length: 15 amino acids. Germline assignment: CDR1 PRHDT and CDR2 FYEKMQ (reference sequence).

The chain is built from TRBV29-1 and TRBJ2-1; the D is unclear. V lost 0 bases and J 4 bases, leaving 7 bases between the germline ends. The germline CDR1 and CDR2 sequences are SQVTM and ANQGSEA. This CDR3 contains 13 residues. The chain's CDR3 is CSVEDPLYNEQFF. For the CDR3, the DNA is TGCAGCGTTGAAGACCCTCTATACAATGAGCAGTTCTTC.

The chain couples TRBV6-6 to TRBJ2-2; unclear D gene. Germline V CDR1 and CDR2: MNHNY, SVGAGI (reference sequence). Trimming pared 2 bases from V and 4 bases from J, leaving 8 bases between. The CDR3 spans 14 residues. The CDR3, as DNA: TGTGCCAGCAGTTACACCCTGCGCACCGGGGAGCTGTTTTTT. This codes for CASSYTLRTGELFF.

The gene calls are TRBV29-1 and TRBJ2-7; perhaps TRBD2 as D (6 bases). Judging by the DNA end, TRBJ2-5 fits better; the J call may be wrong. The CDR3 contains 15 residues. Germline V CDR1 and CDR2: SQVTM, ANQGSEA. CDR3 sequence (DNA): TGCAGCGTTGAAGGGAGGGCCGGGGAACCAGAGACCCAGTACTTC. Translation: CSVEGRAGEPETQYF.

This clonotype was seen more than once but under ten times. This rearrangement joins TRBV18 to TRBJ2-5; D uncertain. Judging by the DNA end, TRBJ2-7 fits better; the J call may be wrong. The CDR3 totals 13 residues. Per the germline V gene, CDR1 is KGHSH and CDR2 is LQKENI. CDR3 sequence reads: CASSPGSRYEQYF. In DNA form, the CDR3 reads TGTGCCAGCTCACCAGGGTCCCGTTACGAGCAGTACTTC.